These 27 T cell receptor beta chains share one sample of origin, sequenced in a study of cytomegalovirus exposure and HLA in healthy donors. PCR employed 60 Vbeta and 13 Jbeta primers. Profiled with immunoSEQ multiplex PCR; TCRdb holds only in-frame clones, not every one. Found here are over 95,000 clones, approximately 74% of them singletons; the top ten hold 4.2%. What was sequenced was PBMCs. All receptors come from a woman aged 40 to 50 in good health and CMV-seropositive.

The chain links TRBV19 to TRBJ1-1; D unresolved. V lost 4 bases and J lost 2, with 20 bases in between. Germline V lookup: CDR1 LNHDA, CDR2 SQIVND (reference sequence). This CDR3 has 17 amino acids. CDR3 sequence reads: CASSTREGRPLNTEAFF. CDR3 nucleotide sequence: TGTGCCAGTAGTACGCGAGAGGGCCGTCCTTTAAACACTGAAGCTTTCTTT.

This sequence joins TRBV6-1 and TRBJ1-1; no definite D call. The CDR3 runs 13 residues. Germline CDR1 MNHNS, CDR2 SASEGT. Trimming cost V 1 base and J 3 bases, with 6 bases left between them. The CDR3 is CASSEDVYTEAFF. The CDR3 nucleotides are TGTGCCAGCAGTGAAGATGTATACACTGAAGCTTTCTTT.

The chain carries TRBV18 and TRBJ2-3, with a tentative D call TRBD1 (5 bases). This CDR3 comprises 14 residues. In germline, CDR1 is KGHSH, CDR2 LQKENI. V was pared by 4 bases and J by 2 bases, with 10 bases between. CDR3 bases: TGTGCCAGCTCACTTACGACAGTCACAGATACGCAGTATTTT. Its protein is CASSLTTVTDTQYF. The full variable domain, with the rest looked up from reference TRBV18 and TRBJ2-3, is NAGVMQNPRHLVRRRGQEARLRCSPMKGHSHVYWYRQLPEEGLKFMVYLQKENIIDESGMPKERFSAEFPKEGPSILRIQQVVRGDSAAYFCASSLTTVTDTQYFGPGTRLTVL.

This clone was counted only a few times. The chain couples TRBV5-4 to TRBJ1-2; tentatively, D is TRBD1 (5 bases). CDR1 is SGHNT and CDR2 is YYREEE in the germline V gene (reference sequence). V was trimmed by 0 bases and J by 5 bases, leaving 8 bases between them. The CDR3 spans 13 residues. The CDR3 sequence is CASSLGQTYGYTF. In nucleotides, the CDR3 is TGTGCCAGCAGCTTGGGACAGACATATGGCTACACCTTC.

CDR3 nucleotides: TGTGCCGTGGGGGATAGCGGGAGGGTAGCAGATACGCAGTATTTT. Its protein is CAVGDSGRVADTQYF. This rearrangement joins TRBV6-1 to TRBJ2-3; TRBD2 matches 11 bases. CDR3 size: 15 residues. V trimming: 11 bases; J trimming: 4 bases; junction bases outside the gene matches: 11. Germline V CDR1 and CDR2: MNHNS, SASEGT.

V gene TRBV27 combines with J gene TRBJ2-1, with 10 bases lining up with TRBD2. Germline CDR1 and CDR2: MNHEY and SMNVEV (reference sequence). The ends lost 7 bases at V and 4 bases at J; junction bases unmatched: 4. This CDR3 has 14 residues. The CDR3 protein is CASKTSGPYNEQFF. CDR3 bases: TGTGCCAGCAAGACTAGCGGGCCTTACAATGAGCAGTTCTTC.

This clone was detected once. This CDR3 is CASSSRTTSGDTQYF. The CDR3 DNA sequence: TGTGCCAGCAGCTCCCGCACGACTAGCGGGGATACGCAGTATTTT. The chain uses TRBV11-1 and TRBJ2-3, with TRBD2 identical over 10 bases. V lost 4 bases, J lost 6 bases, and 7 bases stayed unmatched. There are 15 residues in the CDR3. Germline loops: CDR1 SGHAT, CDR2 FQDESV (reference sequence).

V is TRBV11-1 and J is TRBJ1-1; D uncertain. CDR1 is SGHAT and CDR2 is FQDESV in the germline V gene (reference sequence). Trimming took off 3 bases at V and 1 base at J, with 6 bases between the two ends. There are 13 residues in the CDR3. CDR3 bases: TGTGCCAGCAGCTTTTATAAGAACACTGAAGCTTTCTTT. Amino acids: CASSFYKNTEAFF.

The V gene is TRBV19, the J gene TRBJ2-2; 9 bases are a match to TRBD2. The CDR3 runs 15 residues. Germline V CDR1 and CDR2: LNHDA, SQIVND (reference sequence). J gave up 5 bases and V 3 bases, and 4 bases lay outside the gene matches. The CDR3 sequence is CASSMGREGTGELFF. CDR3 bases: TGTGCCAGTAGTATGGGGCGGGAGGGTACCGGGGAGCTGTTTTTT.

This chain joins TRBV6-1 and TRBJ2-7, with D maybe TRBD2 (7 bases). Deletions cut 1 base from V and 2 bases from J, with 21 bases between. This CDR3 spans 18 amino acids. Germline lookup yields CDR1 MNHNS and CDR2 SASEGT. The CDR3 DNA reads TGTGCCAGCAGTGAAGAGGGGGGGTCGCTCCTCCTTACCTACGAGCAGTACTTC. It yields the protein CASSEEGGSLLLTYEQYF.

The V gene is TRBV6-6, the J gene TRBJ1-1; 10 positions match TRBD1. The germline V gene has CDR1 MNHNY and CDR2 SVGAGI (reference sequence). CDR3 length: 14 residues. V dropped 6 bases and J dropped 1; count of bases not matched to a gene: 2. The CDR3 bases are TGTGCCAGCAGATGGACAGGGGGGAACACTGAAGCTTTCTTT. Residues: CASRWTGGNTEAFF.

The chain couples TRBV18 to TRBJ2-5; D is uncertain. CDR1 and CDR2 from the germline V gene are KGHSH and LQKENI. This CDR3 spans 14 amino acids. V gave up 6 bases and J gave up 7 bases, with 18 bases separating them. DNA for the CDR3: TGTGCCAGCTCCCCCACAGTCCCAGAAGGGACCCAGTACTTC. Its protein is CASSPTVPEGTQYF.

The chain has TRBV5-4 and TRBJ1-1, with D uncertain. V lost 0 bases, J lost 1 base, and 4 bases lay in between. The CDR3 contains 13 residues. Germline CDR1 reads SGHNT; CDR2 reads YYREEE (reference sequence). CDR3 protein: CASSLEQNTEAFF. In DNA, the CDR3 is TGTGCCAGCAGCTTGGAACAGAACACTGAAGCTTTCTTT.

The chain combines TRBV29-1 with TRBJ2-5, with TRBD2 as a possible D gene (6 bases). CDR1 and CDR2 (germline): SQVTM, ANQGSEA. This CDR3 has 13 residues. V was trimmed by 7 bases and J by 6 bases, leaving 18 bases between them. CDR3 in amino acids: CSGGDAGTKTQYF. The CDR3 DNA sequence: TGCAGCGGGGGGGACGCAGGGACGAAGACCCAGTACTTC. The variable domain in full, with the rest retrieved from reference TRBV29-1 and TRBJ2-5, is SAVISQKPSRDICQRGTSLTIQCQVDSQVTMMFWYRQQPGQSLTLIATANQGSEATYESGFVIDKFPISRPNLTFSTLTVSNMSPEDSSIYLCSGGDAGTKTQYFGPGTRLLVL.

With respect to this clone: This CDR3 is also generated by other DNA sequences in the sample. This chain connects TRBV19 to TRBJ2-2; TRBD1 agrees at 9 bases. There are 15 residues in the CDR3. CDR1 and CDR2 (germline): LNHDA, SQIVND (reference sequence). The junction had 7 bases not matched to a gene; V was cut back by 5 bases and J by 6 bases. The CDR3 sequence: CASSSPGTGPGELFF. CDR3 coding DNA: TGTGCCAGTAGTTCCCCCGGGACAGGGCCCGGGGAGCTGTTTTTT.

The chain's CDR3 is CASSLVRVRDEQFF. CDR3 nucleotides: TGTGCCAGCAGTTTAGTCCGGGTACGGGATGAGCAGTTCTTC. The rearrangement uses TRBV27 and TRBJ2-1; D uncertain. This CDR3 spans 14 amino acids. Germline assignment: CDR1 MNHEY and CDR2 SMNVEV (reference sequence). V lost 2 bases and J lost 8, with 13 bases in between.

The chain couples TRBV5-1 to TRBJ2-7, with 7 bases aligning to TRBD1. CDR1 SGHRS and CDR2 YFSETQ come from the germline V gene. The CDR3 spans 13 residues. The trim removed 3 bases at V and 0 bases at J, leaving 0 bases unmatched. The DNA for the CDR3 is TGCGCCAGCAGCTGGGACAGCTCCTACGAGCAGTACTTC. Translation: CASSWDSSYEQYF.

The V gene is TRBV5-1, the J gene TRBJ2-7; 10 nucleotides match TRBD1. Germline V gene data show CDR1 as SGHRS and CDR2 as YFSETQ. The CDR3 totals 14 residues. The J segment lost 5 bases and the V segment lost 0 bases, leaving 2 bases of the junction unmatched. CDR3 sequence reads: CASSLGQGANEQYF. The CDR3, as DNA: TGCGCCAGCAGCTTGGGACAGGGGGCCAACGAGCAGTACTTC.

The chain carries TRBV5-1 and TRBJ1-3; 11 bases agree with TRBD1. With V trimmed by 7 bases and J by 12 bases, 12 bases remained unmatched. The CDR3 has 14 residues. Germline V gene data show CDR1 as SGHRS and CDR2 as YFSETQ. The CDR3 nucleotides are TGCGCCAGCCGTTCCGGGACAGGGGGAAGTGTCATATATTTT. It encodes CASRSGTGGSVIYF. The full variable domain, rest sourced from reference TRBV5-1 and TRBJ1-3, is KAGVTQTPRYLIKTRGQQVTLSCSPISGHRSVSWYQQTPGQGLQFLFEYFSETQRNKGNFPGRFSGRQFSNSRSEMNVSTLELGDSALYLCASRSGTGGSVIYFGEGSWLTVV.

The rearrangement uses TRBV9 and TRBJ2-3, with TRBD1 matching over 10 bases. This CDR3 is 16 amino acids long. Unmatched junction bases numbered 8, after V lost 4 bases and J lost 3 bases. The germline CDR1 and CDR2 sequences are SGDLS and YYNGEE. This chain's CDR3 is CASSPLGQGGTDTQYF. The DNA of the CDR3 is TGTGCCAGCAGCCCACTAGGACAGGGGGGAACAGATACGCAGTATTTT. Looking up the rest from reference TRBV9 and TRBJ2-3 gives the full variable domain: DSGVTQTPKHLITATGQRVTLRCSPRSGDLSVYWYQQSLDQGLQFLIQYYNGEERAKGNILERFSAQQFPDLHSELNLSSLELGDSALYFCASSPLGQGGTDTQYFGPGTRLTVL.

The V gene is TRBV5-1, the J gene TRBJ2-3, with 8 bases matching TRBD2. Germline CDR1 reads SGHRS; CDR2 reads YFSETQ. This CDR3 has 17 residues. The trim removed 1 base at V and 0 bases at J, leaving 7 bases unmatched. The CDR3 nucleotides read TGCGCCAGCAGCTTGTCGGCTAGCGGGCATAGCACAGATACGCAGTATTTT. This translates into CASSLSASGHSTDTQYF.

This rearrangement joins TRBV5-1 to TRBJ2-2; D perhaps matches TRBD2 (6 bases). V dropped 3 bases and J dropped 1 base, with 10 bases sitting between them. The germline CDR1 and CDR2 sequences are SGHRS and YFSETQ. The length of the CDR3 is 15 residues. CDR3 sequence reads: CASSSLGGNTGELFF. In nucleotides, the CDR3 is TGCGCCAGCAGCTCCCTGGGAGGGAACACCGGGGAGCTGTTTTTT.

The chain joins TRBV19 to TRBJ2-3; 12 bases agree with TRBD2. Germline CDR1 and CDR2: LNHDA and SQIVND (reference sequence). V gave up 3 bases and J gave up 9 bases; unmatched junction bases: 16. The CDR3 is made up of 18 amino acids. Here the CDR3 DNA reads TGTGCCAGTAGTATGGCTTTCGGACTAGCGGGATCCCTGCTCACGCAGTATTTT. Its translation: CASSMAFGLAGSLLTQYF.

J is TRBJ2-7 and V is TRBV9; 7 bases line up with TRBD1. The V gene end was trimmed by 0 bases and the J gene end by 5 bases; junction bases not matched to a gene: 5. This CDR3 region has 14 residues. Germline assignment: CDR1 SGDLS and CDR2 YYNGEE. CDR3: CASSVGGTVDEQYF. The DNA for the CDR3 is TGTGCCAGCAGCGTAGGTGGGACAGTGGACGAGCAGTACTTC.

The chain joins TRBV7-9 to TRBJ2-1, with a tentative D call TRBD1 (7 bases). In germline, CDR1 is SEHNR, CDR2 FQNEAQ (reference sequence). Trimming removed 2 bases at V and 4 bases at J, with 18 bases between. CDR3 length: 17 amino acids. CDR3 residues: CASSLPGQARGYNEQFF. Here the CDR3 DNA reads TGTGCCAGCAGCTTACCTGGACAGGCCCGGGGGTACAATGAGCAGTTCTTC.

This chain links TRBV29-1 with TRBJ1-2, with D possibly being TRBD1 (6 bases). The ends were cut back, 2 bases at V and 0 bases at J, with 10 bases in the middle. Germline V gene lookup returns CDR1 SQVTM and CDR2 ANQGSEA. This CDR3 has 14 residues. The CDR3 here is CSVEMGHTNYGYTF. The CDR3 DNA follows: TGCAGCGTTGAAATGGGACACACTAACTATGGCTACACCTTC.

This clone showed up just a few times. The rearrangement joins TRBV5-5 to TRBJ1-2; tentative D call: TRBD1 (5 bases). Germline V gene sequence: CDR1 SGHKS, CDR2 YYEKEE (reference sequence). Trimming left V 4 bases short and J 4 bases short, with 11 bases between. The CDR3 length is 13 residues. CDR3 sequence reads: CASSPRQLYGYTF. The DNA of the CDR3 is TGTGCCAGCAGCCCCAGACAGCTCTATGGCTACACCTTC.